This is a list of T cell receptor beta chains from one sample in a study of CD8+ T cells in alopecia areata. Profiled with immunoSEQ multiplex PCR; TCRdb holds only in-frame clones, not every one. In the table there are 200,000 or so clones, 35% to 40% of which are singletons. This specimen consisted of CD4+ T cells sorted from blood, obtained around week 31, from a patient treated with tofacitinib. These TCRs come from a human donor with alopecia areata. Each CDR3 is given without its conserved first and last residue.

v_call: TRBV6-1; j_call: TRBJ1-4; cdr3_aa: ASTGRGTPAEKLF
v_call: TRBV6-4; j_call: TRBJ2-3; cdr3_aa: ASSATGGPSITQY
v_call: TRBV7-9; j_call: TRBJ2-7; cdr3_aa: ASSIAGQKWVQY
v_call: TRBV18; j_call: TRBJ2-1; cdr3_aa: ASSLGDSSNEQF
v_call: TRBV5-4; j_call: TRBJ2-1; cdr3_aa: ASSPGGPRNEQF
v_call: TRBV6-5; j_call: TRBJ1-1; cdr3_aa: ASSYSGGSTEAF
v_call: TRBV30; j_call: TRBJ2-1; cdr3_aa: AWSALRRGGRLMGNEQF
v_call: TRBV29-1; j_call: TRBJ1-4; cdr3_aa: SVGGEKLF
v_call: TRBV7-2; j_call: TRBJ1-2; cdr3_aa: ASRLDGYYGYT
v_call: TRBV29-1; j_call: TRBJ1-1; cdr3_aa: SVGGWVTEAF
v_call: TRBV6-6; j_call: TRBJ2-1; cdr3_aa: ASSSGTSGLNEQF
v_call: TRBV6-1; j_call: TRBJ1-1; cdr3_aa: ASMTGGAGGTEAF
v_call: TRBV7-9; j_call: TRBJ1-1; cdr3_aa: ASSRGQNTEAF
v_call: TRBV2; j_call: TRBJ2-2; cdr3_aa: ASRGQGATGELF
v_call: TRBV2; j_call: TRBJ2-1; cdr3_aa: ASRGRTSGILDEQF
v_call: TRBV27; j_call: TRBJ2-1; cdr3_aa: ASSLEGPTSGNLYEQF
v_call: TRBV29-1; j_call: TRBJ2-7; cdr3_aa: SVPGQGAHEQY
v_call: TRBV4-1; j_call: TRBJ2-1; cdr3_aa: ASSQGTSGFYNEQF
v_call: TRBV7-9; j_call: TRBJ2-3; cdr3_aa: ASSRGRGESTDTQY
v_call: TRBV19; j_call: TRBJ2-6; cdr3_aa: ASSRFSGANVLT
v_call: TRBV30; j_call: TRBJ1-2; cdr3_aa: AWNRDKGKEGYT
v_call: TRBV29-1; j_call: TRBJ1-2; cdr3_aa: SVAWARGYT
v_call: TRBV29-1; j_call: TRBJ1-1; cdr3_aa: SVRQVLMNTEAF
v_call: TRBV11-1; j_call: TRBJ2-7; cdr3_aa: ASSFGGRGKY
v_call: TRBV11-2; j_call: TRBJ2-1; cdr3_aa: ASSPTRWNEQF
v_call: TRBV25-1; j_call: TRBJ1-5; cdr3_aa: ASSATGEGNQPQH
v_call: TRBV9; j_call: TRBJ2-3; cdr3_aa: ASSVGPSTDTQY
v_call: TRBV7-9; j_call: TRBJ2-7; cdr3_aa: ASSLIHGGVGYEQY
v_call: TRBV30; j_call: TRBJ2-1; cdr3_aa: AWDSDSYNEQF
v_call: TRBV23-1; j_call: TRBJ2-3; cdr3_aa: AWGPTSTDTQY
v_call: TRBV30; j_call: TRBJ1-1; cdr3_aa: AWSVISQTEAF
v_call: TRBV27; j_call: TRBJ2-2; cdr3_aa: ASSLAGRGGTGELF
v_call: TRBV5-1; j_call: TRBJ2-2; cdr3_aa: ASSPGQGSGELF
v_call: TRBV7-3; j_call: TRBJ1-6; cdr3_aa: ASSFEPNSPLH
v_call: TRBV4-1; j_call: TRBJ1-1; cdr3_aa: ASRDIAQGTEAF
v_call: TRBV7-8; j_call: TRBJ2-1; cdr3_aa: ASSANVRGHEQF
v_call: TRBV5-1; j_call: TRBJ2-7; cdr3_aa: ASRKGTSGTSYEQY
v_call: TRBV6-1; j_call: TRBJ2-1; cdr3_aa: ASSGTSGHNEQF
v_call: TRBV11-2; j_call: TRBJ2-5; cdr3_aa: ASSRWTGASETQY
v_call: TRBV5-4; j_call: TRBJ2-4; cdr3_aa: ASSFRGAKNIQY
v_call: TRBV6-6; j_call: TRBJ2-6; cdr3_aa: ASSPGGSGANVLT
v_call: TRBV29-1; j_call: TRBJ2-3; cdr3_aa: SADSGYTDTQY
v_call: TRBV2; j_call: TRBJ1-5; cdr3_aa: ASSVPLGPQH
v_call: TRBV2; j_call: TRBJ1-5; cdr3_aa: ASRDSRNQPQH
v_call: TRBV30; j_call: TRBJ2-7; cdr3_aa: ACGSSYEQY
v_call: TRBV2; j_call: TRBJ2-7; cdr3_aa: ASSEDRGAYEQY
v_call: TRBV18; j_call: TRBJ2-5; cdr3_aa: ASSPPSVGETQY
v_call: TRBV9; j_call: TRBJ1-2; cdr3_aa: ASSPRPDTYGYT
v_call: TRBV11-2; j_call: TRBJ2-7; cdr3_aa: ASSPDRSEQY
v_call: TRBV29-1; j_call: TRBJ2-6; cdr3_aa: SAARDRGTSGANVLT